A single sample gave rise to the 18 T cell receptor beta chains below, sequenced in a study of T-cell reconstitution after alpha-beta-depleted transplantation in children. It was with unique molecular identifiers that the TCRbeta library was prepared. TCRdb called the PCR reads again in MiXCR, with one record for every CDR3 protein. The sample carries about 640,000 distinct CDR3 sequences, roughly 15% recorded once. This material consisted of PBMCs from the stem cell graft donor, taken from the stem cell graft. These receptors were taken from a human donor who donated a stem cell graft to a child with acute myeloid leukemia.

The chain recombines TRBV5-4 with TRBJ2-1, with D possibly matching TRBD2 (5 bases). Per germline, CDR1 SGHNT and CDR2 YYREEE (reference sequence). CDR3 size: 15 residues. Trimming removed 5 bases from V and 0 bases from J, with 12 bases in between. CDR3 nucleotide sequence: TGTGCCAGCAGACTGGACTTTAGCTCCTACAATGAGCAGTTCTTC. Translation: CASRLDFSSYNEQFF.

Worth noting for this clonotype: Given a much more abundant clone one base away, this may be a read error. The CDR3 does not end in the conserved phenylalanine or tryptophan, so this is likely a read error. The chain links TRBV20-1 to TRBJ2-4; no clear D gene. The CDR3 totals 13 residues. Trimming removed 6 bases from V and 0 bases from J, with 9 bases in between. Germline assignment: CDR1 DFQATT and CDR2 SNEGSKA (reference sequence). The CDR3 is CSAWELAKNIQYL. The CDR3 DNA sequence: TGCAGTGCGTGGGAATTAGCCAAAAACATTCAGTACTTG.

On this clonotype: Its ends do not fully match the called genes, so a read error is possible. The CDR3 protein is CASIQEGHHGTQYF. CDR3 nucleotides: TGTGCCAGCATCCAAGAGGGACATCACGGGACCCAGTACTTC. V is TRBV3-1 and J is TRBJ2-5; D may be TRBD1 (6 bases). Germline CDR1 is LGHDT and CDR2 is YNNKEL (reference sequence). This CDR3 is built from 14 residues.

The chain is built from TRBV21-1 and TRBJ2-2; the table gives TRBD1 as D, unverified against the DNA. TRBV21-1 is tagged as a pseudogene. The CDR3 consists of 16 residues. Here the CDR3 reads CASSKERCRVTGELFF. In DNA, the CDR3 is TGTGCCAGCAGCAAAGAAAGGTGCAGGGTCACCGGGGAGCTGTTTTTT.

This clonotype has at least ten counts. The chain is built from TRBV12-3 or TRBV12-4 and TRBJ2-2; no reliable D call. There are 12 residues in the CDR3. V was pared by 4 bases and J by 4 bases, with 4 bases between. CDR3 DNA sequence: TGTGCCAGCAGTTCAGGCACCGGGGAGCTGTTTTTT. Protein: CASSSGTGELFF.

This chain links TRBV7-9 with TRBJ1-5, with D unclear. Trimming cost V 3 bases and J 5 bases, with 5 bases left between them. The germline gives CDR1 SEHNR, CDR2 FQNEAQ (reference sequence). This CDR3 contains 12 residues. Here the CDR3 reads CASSLLDQPQHF. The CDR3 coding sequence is TGTGCCAGCAGCTTGTTGGATCAGCCCCAGCATTTT.

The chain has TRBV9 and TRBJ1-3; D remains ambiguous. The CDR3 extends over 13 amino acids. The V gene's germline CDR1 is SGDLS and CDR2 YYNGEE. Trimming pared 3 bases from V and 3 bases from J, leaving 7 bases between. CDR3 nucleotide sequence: TGTGCCAGCAGCGGGAAACTTGGAAACACCATATATTTT. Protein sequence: CASSGKLGNTIYF.

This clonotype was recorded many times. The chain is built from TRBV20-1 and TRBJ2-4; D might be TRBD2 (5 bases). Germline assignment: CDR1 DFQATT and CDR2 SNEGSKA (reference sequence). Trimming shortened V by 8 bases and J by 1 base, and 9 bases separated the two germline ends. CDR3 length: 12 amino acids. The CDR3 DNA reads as TGCAGTTTAGAGCGGGCCAAAAACATTCAGTACTTC. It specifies CSLERAKNIQYF.

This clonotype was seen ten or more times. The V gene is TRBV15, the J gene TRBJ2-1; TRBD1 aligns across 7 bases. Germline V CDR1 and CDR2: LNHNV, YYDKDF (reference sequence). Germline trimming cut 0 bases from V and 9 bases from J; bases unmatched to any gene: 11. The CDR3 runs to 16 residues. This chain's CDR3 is CATSREGTVGWGEQFF. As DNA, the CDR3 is TGTGCCACCAGCAGAGAAGGGACAGTAGGGTGGGGTGAGCAGTTCTTC.

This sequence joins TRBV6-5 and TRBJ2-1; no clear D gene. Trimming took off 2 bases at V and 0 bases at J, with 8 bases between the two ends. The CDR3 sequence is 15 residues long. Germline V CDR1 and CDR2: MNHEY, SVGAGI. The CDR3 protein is CASSYDISSYNEQFF. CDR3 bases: TGTGCCAGCAGTTACGACATCAGCTCCTACAATGAGCAGTTCTTC.

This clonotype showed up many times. CDR3 DNA sequence: TGTGCCAGCAGCCCCCGCAGGTACAATGAGCAGTTCTTC. It codes for CASSPRRYNEQFF. The chain links TRBV7-2 to TRBJ2-1, with unresolved D. This CDR3 is built from 13 residues. CDR1 is SGHTA, CDR2 FQGNSA, per germline. The V end lost 5 bases, the J end lost 4 bases, and 9 bases lay between the germline ends. Complete variable domain (other parts from reference TRBV7-2 and TRBJ2-1): GAGVSQSPSNKVTEKGKDVELRCDPISGHTALYWYRQSLGQGLEFLIYFQGNSAPDKSGLPSDRFSAERTGGSVSTLTIQRTQQEDSAVYLCASSPRRYNEQFFGPGTRLTVL.

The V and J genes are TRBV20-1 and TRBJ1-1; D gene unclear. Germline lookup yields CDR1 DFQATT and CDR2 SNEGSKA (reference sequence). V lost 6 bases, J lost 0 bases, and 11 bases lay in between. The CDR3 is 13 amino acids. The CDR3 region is CSAQTALNTEAFF. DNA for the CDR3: TGCAGTGCCCAGACGGCCCTGAACACTGAAGCTTTCTTT.

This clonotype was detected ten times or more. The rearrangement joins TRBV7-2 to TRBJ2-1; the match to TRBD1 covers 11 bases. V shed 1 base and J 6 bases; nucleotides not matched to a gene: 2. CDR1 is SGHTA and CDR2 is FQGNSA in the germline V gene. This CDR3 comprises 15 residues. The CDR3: CASSLGGTGGNEQFF. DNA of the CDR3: TGTGCCAGCAGCTTAGGGGGGACAGGGGGCAATGAGCAGTTCTTC. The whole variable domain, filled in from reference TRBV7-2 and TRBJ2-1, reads GAGVSQSPSNKVTEKGKDVELRCDPISGHTALYWYRQSLGQGLEFLIYFQGNSAPDKSGLPSDRFSAERTGGSVSTLTIQRTQQEDSAVYLCASSLGGTGGNEQFFGPGTRLTVL.

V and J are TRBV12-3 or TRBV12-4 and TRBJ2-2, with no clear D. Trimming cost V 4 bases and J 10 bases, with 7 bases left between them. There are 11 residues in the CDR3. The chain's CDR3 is CASSSGAELFF. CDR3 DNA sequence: TGTGCCAGCAGTTCCGGAGCGGAGCTGTTTTTT.

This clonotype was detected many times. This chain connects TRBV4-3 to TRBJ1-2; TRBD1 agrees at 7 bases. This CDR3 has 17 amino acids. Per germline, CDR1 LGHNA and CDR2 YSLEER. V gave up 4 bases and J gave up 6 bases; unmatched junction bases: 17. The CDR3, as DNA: TGCGCCAGCAGCCTGAATGCCCCGGGACAGTGGGCGGATGGCTACACCTTC. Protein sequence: CASSLNAPGQWADGYTF.

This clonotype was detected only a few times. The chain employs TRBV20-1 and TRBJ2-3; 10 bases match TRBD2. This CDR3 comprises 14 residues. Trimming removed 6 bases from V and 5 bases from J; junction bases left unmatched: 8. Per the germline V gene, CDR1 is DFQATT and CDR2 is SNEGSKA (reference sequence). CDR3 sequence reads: CSARLAGVKDTQYF. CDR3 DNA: TGCAGTGCCCGCCTAGCGGGGGTCAAAGATACGCAGTATTTT.

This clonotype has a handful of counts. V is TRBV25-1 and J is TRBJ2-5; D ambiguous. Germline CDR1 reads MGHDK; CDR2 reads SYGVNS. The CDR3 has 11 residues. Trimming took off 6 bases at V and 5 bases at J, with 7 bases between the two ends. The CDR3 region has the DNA TGTGCCAGCAGGGAACTCGAGACCCAGTACTTC. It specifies CASRELETQYF.

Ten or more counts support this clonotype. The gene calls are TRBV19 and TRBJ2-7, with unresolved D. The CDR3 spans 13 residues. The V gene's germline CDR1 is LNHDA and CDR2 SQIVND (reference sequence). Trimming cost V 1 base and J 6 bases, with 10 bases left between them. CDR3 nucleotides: TGTGCCAGTAGTATAGGATCAGGTTTCGAGCAGTACTTC. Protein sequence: CASSIGSGFEQYF.